The next 20 T cell receptor beta chains were all read from a single sample in a study of T cell repertoires in cytomegalovirus infection. TCRdb reanalysed the reads using MiXCR and keeps one entry per CDR3 protein. Of about 890,000 distinct CDR3 sequences listed, approximately 31% are singletons. Which antigens these TCRs recognize remains unknown. Sequencing was performed on cultured CD8+ T cells from PBMCs, taken from culture after CMV antigen stimulation. These receptors all stem from a human donor in good health (CMV status not recorded). Some clones in this sample may be carry-over from other donors' samples.

The CDR3 sequence is CASSLLGPKVYNEQFF. The CDR3 region has the DNA TGTGCCAGCAGTTTACTAGGGCCGAAGGTCTACAATGAGCAGTTCTTC. This rearrangement joins TRBV27 to TRBJ2-1, with no clear D. The CDR3 extends over 16 amino acids. The V end was cut by 2 bases, the J end by 3 bases, with 14 bases between. Germline CDR1 and CDR2: MNHEY and SMNVEV (reference sequence).

The V call is TRBV5-6, the J call TRBJ1-2; no clear D. V lost 0 bases, J lost 4 bases, and 4 bases lay in between. There are 12 residues in the CDR3. CDR1 SGHDT and CDR2 YYEEEE come from the germline V gene. This CDR3 reads CASSLDVYGYTF. CDR3 bases: TGTGCCAGCAGCTTGGATGTCTATGGCTACACCTTC.

This clonotype was seen a handful of times. This chain links TRBV27 with TRBJ2-5, with 7 positions matching TRBD2. After removal of 7 bases from V and 5 bases from J, the junction contained 4 bases not matched to a gene. The CDR3 is 12 residues long. Germline loops: CDR1 MNHEY, CDR2 SMNVEV (reference sequence). CDR3: CASIGRGETQYF. CDR3 sequence (DNA): TGTGCCAGCATAGGGCGGGGGGAGACCCAGTACTTC.

The chain carries TRBV4-1 and TRBJ2-3; TRBD1 agrees at 10 bases. Germline V gene lookup returns CDR1 MGHRA and CDR2 YSYEKL. With 3 bases clipped from V and 4 bases from J, the junction kept 10 bases outside the gene matches. The CDR3 runs 17 residues. The CDR3 sequence: CASSHPRTGGIADTQYF. The CDR3 coding sequence is TGCGCCAGCAGCCATCCTCGGACAGGGGGTATCGCAGATACGCAGTATTTT.

V is TRBV10-2 and J is TRBJ2-1, with no clear D. Germline lookup yields CDR1 WSHSY and CDR2 SAAADI. V was pared by 6 bases and J by 7 bases, with 16 bases between. The CDR3 extends over 14 amino acids. DNA of the CDR3: TGCGCCAGCAGCCGGACCCGAACTGGGAATGAGCAGTTCTTC. As protein: CASSRTRTGNEQFF.

This clonotype was counted a few times. The genes are TRBV7-8 and TRBJ2-1; 11 bases map to TRBD1. V gave up 4 bases and J gave up 4 bases; unmatched junction bases: 15. The CDR3 extends over 19 amino acids. Germline CDR1 SGHVS, CDR2 FQNEAQ. The CDR3 sequence is CASSSPIQSDRGPYNEQFF. CDR3 bases: TGTGCCAGCAGCTCTCCTATCCAATCGGACAGGGGGCCTTACAATGAGCAGTTCTTC.

The CDR3 region has the DNA TGTGCCAGCTGGGGGTTGGCAGATACGCAGTATTTT. As protein: CASWGLADTQYF. The chain joins TRBV25-1 to TRBJ2-3; D possibly uses TRBD1 or TRBD2 (5 bases each). With 8 bases removed from V and 4 bases from J, the gap between germline ends came to 10 bases. CDR1 is MGHDK, CDR2 SYGVNS, per germline. The CDR3 has 12 amino acids.

The chain combines TRBV7-8 with TRBJ1-1, with D unclear. The CDR3 runs 11 residues. Germline CDR1 and CDR2: SGHVS and FQNEAQ. Trimming took 3 bases from V and 6 from J, leaving 5 bases between them. CDR3 DNA: TGTGCCAGCAGCTTCAATGCTGAAGCTTTCTTT. Translated: CASSFNAEAFF.

The rearrangement links TRBV15 to TRBJ1-2; a possible D gene is TRBD1 (5 bases). The V end lost 9 bases, the J end lost 6 bases, and 17 bases lay between the germline ends. The germline CDR1 and CDR2 sequences are LNHNV and YYDKDF (reference sequence). This CDR3 contains 13 residues. The CDR3 sequence is CATLRTPSDGYTF. The CDR3 DNA reads TGTGCCACTCTTCGGACACCCTCGGATGGCTACACCTTC.

This clonotype appeared a few times. The chain combines TRBV4-1 with TRBJ2-1; the D call may be TRBD1 or TRBD2 (5 bases each). V lost 3 bases and J 10 bases, leaving 10 bases between the germline ends. CDR3 length: 12 residues. The germline CDR1 and CDR2 sequences are MGHRA and YSYEKL. The CDR3 loop is CASSQPGTEQFF. In DNA form, the CDR3 reads TGCGCCAGCAGCCAGCCCGGGACCGAGCAGTTCTTC.

The chain has TRBV7-9 and TRBJ2-7, with 9 bases lining up with TRBD2. Germline V CDR1 and CDR2: SEHNR, FQNEAQ (reference sequence). The CDR3 contains 15 residues. Germline trimming cut 5 bases from V and 2 bases from J; bases unmatched to any gene: 7. The CDR3 region has the DNA TGTGCCAGCAGCCCACCGGGCGGGGGGGCCTACGAGCAGTACTTC. Amino acid sequence: CASSPPGGGAYEQYF.

This clonotype came up a few times. The chain uses TRBV10-1 and TRBJ2-7, with unresolved D. V lost 10 bases and J lost 0, with 16 bases in between. The CDR3 length is 14 residues. Looked up from germline, CDR1 is WNHNN and CDR2 is SYGVQD (reference sequence). CDR3 nucleotide sequence: TGCGCCACCGAGAGGTCTCCTGGCTCCTACGAGCAGTACTTC. Its protein is CATERSPGSYEQYF.

Of note for this clonotype: This may come from a read error, since a much larger clone is one base off. The chain has TRBV7-3 and TRBJ2-2; D may be TRBD1 (6 bases). V lost 5 bases and J lost 2, with 12 bases in between. This CDR3 has 15 residues. Germline CDR1 is SGHTA and CDR2 is FQGTGA. The CDR3 nucleotides read TGTGCCAGCAGCCAGGGGACGGTTAACACCGGGGAGCTGTTTTTT. Its protein product is CASSQGTVNTGELFF. Supplemented by reference TRBV7-3 and TRBJ2-2, the full variable domain reads GAGVSQTPSNKVTEKGKYVELRCDPISGHTALYWYRQSLGQGPEFLIYFQGTGAADDSGLPNDRFFAVRPEGSVSTLKIQRTERGDSAVYLCASSQGTVNTGELFFGEGSRLTVL.

The J gene is TRBJ2-1, the V gene TRBV12-3 or TRBV12-4; no reliable D call. Trimming stripped 3 bases from V and 7 bases from J, with 13 bases between. The length of the CDR3 is 14 residues. The CDR3 region has the DNA TGTGCCAGCAGTTTCACGGACGTATTAAATGAGCAGTTCTTC. This sequence encodes CASSFTDVLNEQFF.

This clonotype was observed a handful of times. J is TRBJ2-2 and V is TRBV6-2 or TRBV6-3, with D unclear. CDR1 and CDR2 (germline): MNHEY, SVGEGT. Trimming shortened V by 0 bases and J by 0 bases, and 14 bases separated the two germline ends. The CDR3 runs 18 residues. In nucleotides, the CDR3 is TGTGCCAGCAGTTACTCGACTTTATTTGTAGCGAACACCGGGGAGCTGTTTTTT. Its translation: CASSYSTLFVANTGELFF.

In its sample, this clonotype was seen a few times. The J gene is TRBJ1-1, the V gene TRBV3-1; D possibly corresponds to TRBD1 (6 bases). This CDR3 has 15 amino acids. The germline V and J ends were trimmed by 3 bases and 0 bases, with 11 bases remaining between them. Per the germline V gene, CDR1 is LGHDT and CDR2 is YNNKEL (reference sequence). CDR3 in DNA: TGTGCCAGCAGCCACGCGAGGACAGTGAACACTGAAGCTTTCTTT. Amino acids: CASSHARTVNTEAFF.

The CDR3 coding sequence is TGTGCCAGCAGCCTCGACAGCTTGGCTACCGGGGAGCTGTTTTTT. Encoded protein: CASSLDSLATGELFF. The chain uses TRBV6-2 or TRBV6-3 and TRBJ2-2, with D perhaps TRBD1 (5 bases). From germline, CDR1 is MNHEY and CDR2 SVGEGT. The ends were cut back, 6 bases at V and 5 bases at J, with 16 bases in the middle. The CDR3 is 15 amino acids.

The chain employs TRBV7-6 and TRBJ2-3, with D unclear. V lost 4 bases and J 1 base, leaving 12 bases between the germline ends. There are 15 residues in the CDR3. Germline CDR1 and CDR2: SGHVS and FNYEAQ. CDR3 region: CASSSIVYGTDTQYF. CDR3 nucleotides: TGTGCCAGCAGCTCAATTGTCTATGGCACAGATACGCAGTATTTT.

This clonotype was detected ten times or more. The chain has TRBV7-2 and TRBJ2-1; D gene unclear. The V gene lost 1 base and the J gene lost 4 bases, with 11 bases spanning the gap. The CDR3 is 15 residues long. Germline assignment: CDR1 SGHTA and CDR2 FQGNSA. The chain's CDR3 is CASSLDPAGYNEQFF. CDR3 coding DNA: TGTGCCAGCAGCTTAGACCCAGCCGGTTACAATGAGCAGTTCTTC.

This clonotype was seen a single time. For the CDR3, the DNA is TGCAGCGTTGAATTTGGGGGATTTAACAAACTCTATGGCTACACCTTC. Its translation is CSVEFGGFNKLYGYTF. The chain has TRBV29-1 and TRBJ1-2, with a possible D match to TRBD1 (5 bases). Germline lookup yields CDR1 SQVTM and CDR2 ANQGSEA. The CDR3 covers 16 residues. Between the trimmed V and J ends, which lost 2 bases and 4 bases, there was a span of 20 bases.